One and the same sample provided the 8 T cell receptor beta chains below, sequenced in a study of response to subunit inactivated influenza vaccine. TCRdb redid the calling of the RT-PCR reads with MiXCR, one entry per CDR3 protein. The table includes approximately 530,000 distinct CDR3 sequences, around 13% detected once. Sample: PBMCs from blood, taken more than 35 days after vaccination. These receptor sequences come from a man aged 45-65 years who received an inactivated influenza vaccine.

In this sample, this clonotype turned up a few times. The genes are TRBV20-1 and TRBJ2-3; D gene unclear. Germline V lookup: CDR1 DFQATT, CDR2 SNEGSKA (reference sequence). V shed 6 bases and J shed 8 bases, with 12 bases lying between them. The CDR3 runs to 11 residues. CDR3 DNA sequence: TGCAGTGCCTATCTCGACGGTACGCAGTATTTT. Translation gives CSAYLDGTQYF.

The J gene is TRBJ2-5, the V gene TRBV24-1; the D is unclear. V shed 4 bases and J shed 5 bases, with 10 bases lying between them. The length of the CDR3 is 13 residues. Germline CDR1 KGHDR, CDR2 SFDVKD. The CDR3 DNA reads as TGTGCCACCAGTGACAGACCCTGGGAGACCCAGTACTTC. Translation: CATSDRPWETQYF.

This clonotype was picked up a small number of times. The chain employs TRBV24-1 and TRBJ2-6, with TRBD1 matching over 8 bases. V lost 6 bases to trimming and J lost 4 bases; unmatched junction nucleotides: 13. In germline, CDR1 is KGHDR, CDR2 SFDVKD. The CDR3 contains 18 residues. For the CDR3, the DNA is TGTGCCACCAGTCCCGCCGGGACAGGAAGGAACGGGGCCAACGTCCTGACTTTC. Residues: CATSPAGTGRNGANVLTF.

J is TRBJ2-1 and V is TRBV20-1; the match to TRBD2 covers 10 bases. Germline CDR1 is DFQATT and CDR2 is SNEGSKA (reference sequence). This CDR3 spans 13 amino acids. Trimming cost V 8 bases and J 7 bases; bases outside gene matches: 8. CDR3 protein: CSSVAGGWNEQFF. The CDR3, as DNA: TGCAGTTCCGTAGCGGGAGGCTGGAATGAGCAGTTCTTC.

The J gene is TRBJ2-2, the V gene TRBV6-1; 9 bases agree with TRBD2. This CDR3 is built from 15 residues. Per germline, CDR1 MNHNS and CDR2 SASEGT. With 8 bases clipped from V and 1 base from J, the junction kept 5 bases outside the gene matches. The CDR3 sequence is CASRRLAVNTGELFF. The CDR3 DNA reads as TGTGCCAGCCGTAGACTAGCGGTGAACACCGGGGAGCTGTTTTTT.

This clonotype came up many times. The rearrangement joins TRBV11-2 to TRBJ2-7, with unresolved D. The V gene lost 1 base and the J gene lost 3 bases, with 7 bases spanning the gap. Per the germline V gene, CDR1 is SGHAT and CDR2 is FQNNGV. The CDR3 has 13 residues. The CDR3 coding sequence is TGTGCCAGCAGCTTAGTCGGGTACTACGAGCAGTACTTC. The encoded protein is CASSLVGYYEQYF.

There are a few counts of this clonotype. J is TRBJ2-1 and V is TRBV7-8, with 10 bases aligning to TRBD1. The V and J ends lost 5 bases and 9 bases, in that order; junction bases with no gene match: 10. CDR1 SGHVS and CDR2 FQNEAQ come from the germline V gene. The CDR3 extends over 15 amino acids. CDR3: CASSLMGQGSSEQFF. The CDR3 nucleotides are TGTGCCAGCAGCCTAATGGGACAGGGGTCCAGTGAGCAGTTCTTC.

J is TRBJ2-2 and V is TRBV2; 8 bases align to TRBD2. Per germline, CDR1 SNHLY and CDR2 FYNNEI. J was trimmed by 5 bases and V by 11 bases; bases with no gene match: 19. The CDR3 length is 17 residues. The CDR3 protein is CAFSFPRREGLTGELFF. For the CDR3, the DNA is TGTGCCTTCAGTTTTCCCCGACGGGAGGGCCTTACCGGGGAGCTGTTTTTT.